This is a list of T cell receptor beta chains from one sample in a study of cytomegalovirus exposure and HLA in healthy donors. TCRdb keeps only in-frame clones here, not all; method: immunoSEQ multiplex PCR. The table lists around 150,000 clones, 80% to 90% of them singletons. Sequencing was done on a sample of PBMCs. These receptors all stem from a man aged 18 to 35 in good health and CMV-seropositive. The CDR3 runs from the conserved cysteine through the conserved F or W. The order of the fields is V gene, CDR3 length, J gene, clone size, D gene, CDR3 DNA, CDR3 protein. The D gene is left open where the match is weak. Size tells how often a clone was seen (once, few, many) or the class of an expanded clone, and some rows leave it out.

TRBV6-1	17	TRBJ1-3	-	-	TGTGCCAGCAGTGAAGGGGCGGGGTTCAGCTCTGGAAACACCATATATTTT	CASSEGAGFSSGNTIYF
TRBV7-2	14	TRBJ1-3	-	TRBD1	TGTGCCAGCAGCGCAGGGACAGGTGGAAACACCATATATTTT	CASSAGTGGNTIYF
TRBV9	16	TRBJ1-3	-	-	TGTGCCAGCAGCGAAGAGGACATTACCTCTGGAAACACCATATATTTT	CASSEEDITSGNTIYF
TRBV7-8	15	TRBJ2-7	-	TRBD1	TGTGCCAGCAGGCTAAAGGGACAGGGGTACGACGAGCAGTACTTC	CASRLKGQGYDEQYF
TRBV9	14	TRBJ2-7	-	-	TGTGCCAGCAGCGGGGGAGGAGGAAACTACGAGCAGTACTTC	CASSGGGGNYEQYF
TRBV9	16	TRBJ1-3	-	-	TGTGCCAGCAGCGTAGGTTCCAGTATCTCTGGAAACACCATATATTTT	CASSVGSSISGNTIYF
TRBV11-2	15	TRBJ1-2	once	-	TGTGCCAGCAGCTTATTGGCCCGGTCGCAGGCTGGCTACACCTTC	CASSLLARSQAGYTF
TRBV5-1	15	TRBJ1-1	-	-	TGCGCCAGCAGCGGGGACATATCCTTCGGCACTGAAGCTTTCTTT	CASSGDISFGTEAFF
TRBV15	23	TRBJ1-6	few	TRBD1	TGTGCCACCAGCAGCCCCTCCTGGTCCTGGGGACAGGGGGGTATCTCCTATAATTCACCCCTCCACTTT	CATSSPSWSWGQGGISYNSPLHF
TRBV5-4	16	TRBJ2-3	-	TRBD1	TGTGCCAGCAGTAGGTGGGACAGGACTAGCACAGATACGCAGTATTTT	CASSRWDRTSTDTQYF
TRBV13	18	TRBJ1-2	-	-	TGTGCCAGCAGCTTAGGCCTAAACCCGACAGGCCTACTCTATGGCTACACCTTC	CASSLGLNPTGLLYGYTF
TRBV7-9	15	TRBJ1-1	-	-	TGTGCCAGCAGCCTAGGGCAGGGGTCGAACACTGAAGCTTTCTTT	CASSLGQGSNTEAFF
TRBV5-4	15	TRBJ2-1	-	TRBD1	TGTGCCAGCAGCCTCGGACAGGGAGTAACAAATGAGCAGTTCTTC	CASSLGQGVTNEQFF
TRBV9	16	TRBJ2-3	-	TRBD2	TGTGCCAGCAGCGTAGAACCGGGGGGGGCCACAGATACGCAGTATTTT	CASSVEPGGATDTQYF
TRBV30	15	TRBJ2-7	-	-	TGTGCCTGGAGTGTATCGCAGGGGTGGATGAACGAGCAGTACTTC	CAWSVSQGWMNEQYF
TRBV11-3	14	TRBJ2-7	-	-	TGTGCCAGCAGCCACGGGGACAACTCCTACGAGCAGTACTTC	CASSHGDNSYEQYF
TRBV30	18	TRBJ2-7	-	TRBD1	TGTGCCTGGAGTGCACCCGACAGGGGCCTCACCGACTTTGGAGAGCAGTACTTC	CAWSAPDRGLTDFGEQYF
TRBV23-1	15	TRBJ2-5	few	-	TGCGCCAGCAGTCATCGCGGCACCCATAGAAGGACCCAGTACTTC	CASSHRGTHRRTQYF
TRBV6-5	15	TRBJ2-7	-	TRBD2	TGTGCCAGCAGTTCCCCGGGGCGGGGGGACTACGAGCAGTACTTC	CASSSPGRGDYEQYF
TRBV5-6	14	TRBJ2-7	-	TRBD1	TGTGCCAGCAGCCGACAGGGGAGCTCCTACGAGCAGTACTTC	CASSRQGSSYEQYF
TRBV30	15	TRBJ1-6	-	-	TGTGCCTGGAGTCCACGTAAGGGAGGTAATTCACCCCTCCACTTT	CAWSPRKGGNSPLHF
TRBV5-1	21	TRBJ2-4	-	TRBD2	TGCGCCAGCAGCTTGGGAAGCGTACTAGCGGGGGGGGGACTAGCCAAAAACATTCAGTACTTC	CASSLGSVLAGGGLAKNIQYF
TRBV6-5	15	TRBJ1-3	-	-	TGTGCCAGCAAAAGTGAGGGCAGTGGTGGAAACACCATATATTTT	CASKSEGSGGNTIYF
TRBV7-3	19	TRBJ2-1	-	-	TGTGCCAGCAGCTCCGACGGAAGGGCAGGGGTCAGCTCCTACAATGAGCAGTTCTTC	CASSSDGRAGVSSYNEQFF
TRBV9	10	TRBJ2-7	-	-	TGTGCCAGCATCAGGTTCGAGCAGTACTTC	CASIRFEQYF
TRBV9	16	TRBJ1-1	-	TRBD1	TGTGCCAGCAGCGCCGGGACAGGGTATCGGGACACTGAAGCTTTCTTT	CASSAGTGYRDTEAFF
TRBV7-2	15	TRBJ2-7	-	TRBD2	TGTGCCAGCAGCTTAGCGCTAGCGGGGGGTTTCGAGCAGTACTTC	CASSLALAGGFEQYF
TRBV7-2	16	TRBJ2-1	-	-	TGTGCCAGCAGCTTAGCGGGCACCAGCTCCTACAATGAGCAGTTCTTC	CASSLAGTSSYNEQFF
TRBV6-5	15	TRBJ2-6	-	-	TGTGCCAGCAGTCACACAGATTCTGGGGCCAACGGCCTGACTTTC	CASSHTDSGANGLTF
TRBV5-4	14	TRBJ1-6	-	-	TGTGCCAGCAGCTGGAGCCAGGGGAATTCACCCCTCCACTTT	CASSWSQGNSPLHF
TRBV15	17	TRBJ1-5	-	-	TGTGCCACCAGCAGAGGTAGGAGGGGCACGGGCAATCAGCCCCAGCATTTT	CATSRGRRGTGNQPQHF
TRBV4-2	14	TRBJ1-1	-	TRBD1	TGTGCCAGCAGCCAGACAGGGGGGGGCACTGAAGCTTTCTTT	CASSQTGGGTEAFF
TRBV30	14	TRBJ2-3	-	-	TGTGCCTCAAAAAGGGAGATAAGCACAGATACGCAGTATTTT	CASKREISTDTQYF
TRBV19	14	TRBJ2-7	-	TRBD1	TGTGCCAGTAGTCCTCTGACAGGGGGCAGCGAGCAGTACTTC	CASSPLTGGSEQYF
TRBV6-4	13	TRBJ1-2	-	-	TGTGCCAGCAGTGAGCGGGGTACTTACGGCTACACCTTC	CASSERGTYGYTF
TRBV5-4	14	TRBJ1-1	-	-	TGTGCCAGCAGCTTGGCGGCGGACTCGACTGAAGCTTTCTTT	CASSLAADSTEAFF
TRBV29-1	13	TRBJ1-3	-	-	TGCAGCGTTGTAGCAGAGGCTGGAAACACCATATATTTT	CSVVAEAGNTIYF
TRBV29-1	12	TRBJ2-1	-	-	TGCAGCGTTGGTGTCACAGTGGATGAGCAGTTCTTC	CSVGVTVDEQFF
TRBV6-5	13	TRBJ2-1	-	TRBD2	TGTGCCAGCCGGGGGGGCGTGGGAGGTGAGCAGTTCTTC	CASRGGVGGEQFF
TRBV7-6	12	TRBJ2-5	-	-	TGTGCCAGCAGCCCAAACCAAGAGACCCAGTACTTC	CASSPNQETQYF
TRBV5-4	14	TRBJ1-1	-	-	TGTGCCAGCAGCTTGGTTATGAGGAACACTGAAGCTTTCTTT	CASSLVMRNTEAFF
TRBV9	14	TRBJ2-5	-	-	TGTGCCAGCAGCGATCAAACTAGCACGGAGACCCAGTACTTC	CASSDQTSTETQYF
TRBV19	15	TRBJ1-3	-	-	TGTGCCAGTAGACCGACAGGCAGCTCTGGAAACACCATATATTTT	CASRPTGSSGNTIYF
TRBV5-4	17	TRBJ2-3	-	TRBD2	TGTGCCAGCAGCCGTAGACTAGCGGGGTCTAGCACAGATACGCAGTATTTT	CASSRRLAGSSTDTQYF
TRBV11-2	15	TRBJ2-7	few	TRBD1	TGTGCCAGCAGCCAGGGACAGGGGGGCTACTACGAGCAGTACTTC	CASSQGQGGYYEQYF
TRBV5-4	15	TRBJ2-2	once	TRBD2	TGTGCCAGCAGCTCCACGGACGGGGGGGCCGGGGAGCTGTTTTTT	CASSSTDGGAGELFF
TRBV4-3	16	TRBJ2-2	-	TRBD2	TGCGCCAGCAGCCAAGGGACTAGCGGGGGCATCGGGGAGCTGTTTTTT	CASSQGTSGGIGELFF
TRBV2	14	TRBJ2-5	few	TRBD1	TGTGCCAGCAGAGAACAGGGGGCTTCAGAGACCCAGTACTTC	CASREQGASETQYF
TRBV7-3	15	TRBJ2-7	-	TRBD1	TGTGCCAGCAGCTTAATCGACAGGGGGCGCGACGAGCAGTACTTC	CASSLIDRGRDEQYF
TRBV7-2	15	TRBJ1-1	-	-	TGTGCCAGCAGCTTAGTAGGGGGGGGGAACACTGAAGCTTTCTTT	CASSLVGGGNTEAFF